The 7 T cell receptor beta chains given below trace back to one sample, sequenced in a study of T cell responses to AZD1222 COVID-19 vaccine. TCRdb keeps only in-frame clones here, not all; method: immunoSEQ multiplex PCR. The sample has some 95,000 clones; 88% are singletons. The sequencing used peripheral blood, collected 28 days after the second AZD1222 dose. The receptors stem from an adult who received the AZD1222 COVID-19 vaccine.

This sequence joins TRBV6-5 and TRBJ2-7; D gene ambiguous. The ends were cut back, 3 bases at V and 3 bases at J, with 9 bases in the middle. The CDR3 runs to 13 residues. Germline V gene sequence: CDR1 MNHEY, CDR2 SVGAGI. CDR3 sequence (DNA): TGTGCCAGCAGTTATATGGGGAACTACGAGCAGTACTTC. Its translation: CASSYMGNYEQYF.

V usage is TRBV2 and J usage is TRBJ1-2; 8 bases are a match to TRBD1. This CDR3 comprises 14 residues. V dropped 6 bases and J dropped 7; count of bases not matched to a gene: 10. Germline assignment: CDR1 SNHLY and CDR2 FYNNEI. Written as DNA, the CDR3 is TGTGCCAGCAGCCGAGCGCAGGGGGCTGGTGGCTACACCTTC. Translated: CASSRAQGAGGYTF.

The CDR3 DNA follows: TGTGCCAGCAGCTTGGGGCAGGGGGTGAACACTGAAGCTTTCTTT. Its protein is CASSLGQGVNTEAFF. V and J are TRBV5-4 and TRBJ1-1; 7 bases map to TRBD1. This CDR3 comprises 15 residues. Germline values: CDR1 SGHNT, CDR2 YYREEE (reference sequence). The ends lost 0 bases at V and 0 bases at J; junction bases unmatched: 2.

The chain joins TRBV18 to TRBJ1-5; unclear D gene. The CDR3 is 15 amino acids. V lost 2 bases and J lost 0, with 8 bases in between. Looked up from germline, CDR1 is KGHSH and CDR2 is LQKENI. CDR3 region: CASSPASPSNQPQHF. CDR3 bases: TGTGCCAGCTCACCAGCCTCCCCTAGCAATCAGCCCCAGCATTTT. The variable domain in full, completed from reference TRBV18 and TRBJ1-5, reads NAGVMQNPRHLVRRRGQEARLRCSPMKGHSHVYWYRQLPEEGLKFMVYLQKENIIDESGMPKERFSAEFPKEGPSILRIQQVVRGDSAAYFCASSPASPSNQPQHFGDGTRLSIL.

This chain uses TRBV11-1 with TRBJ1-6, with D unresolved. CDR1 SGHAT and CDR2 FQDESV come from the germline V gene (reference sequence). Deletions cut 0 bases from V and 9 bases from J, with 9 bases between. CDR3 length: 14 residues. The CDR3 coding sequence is TGTGCCAGCAGCTTAGCAGGGATCGCTTCACCCCTCCACTTT. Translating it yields CASSLAGIASPLHF. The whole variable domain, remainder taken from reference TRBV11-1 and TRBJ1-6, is EAEVAQSPRYKITEKSQAVAFWCDPISGHATLYWYRQILGQGPELLVQFQDESVVDDSQLPKDRFSAERLKGVDSTLKIQPAELGDSAMYLCASSLAGIASPLHFGNGTRLTVT.

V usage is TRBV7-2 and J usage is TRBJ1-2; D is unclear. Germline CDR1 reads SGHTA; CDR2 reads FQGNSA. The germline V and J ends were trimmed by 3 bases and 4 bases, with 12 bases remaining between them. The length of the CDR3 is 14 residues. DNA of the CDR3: TGTGCCAGCAGCTTCGGCAGAATATCCTATGGCTACACCTTC. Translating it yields CASSFGRISYGYTF.

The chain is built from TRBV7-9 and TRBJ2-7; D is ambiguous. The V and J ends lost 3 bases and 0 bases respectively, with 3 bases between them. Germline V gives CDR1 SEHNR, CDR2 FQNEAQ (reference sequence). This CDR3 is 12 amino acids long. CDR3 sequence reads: CASSLVSYEQYF. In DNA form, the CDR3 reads TGTGCCAGCAGCTTGGTCTCCTACGAGCAGTACTTC.